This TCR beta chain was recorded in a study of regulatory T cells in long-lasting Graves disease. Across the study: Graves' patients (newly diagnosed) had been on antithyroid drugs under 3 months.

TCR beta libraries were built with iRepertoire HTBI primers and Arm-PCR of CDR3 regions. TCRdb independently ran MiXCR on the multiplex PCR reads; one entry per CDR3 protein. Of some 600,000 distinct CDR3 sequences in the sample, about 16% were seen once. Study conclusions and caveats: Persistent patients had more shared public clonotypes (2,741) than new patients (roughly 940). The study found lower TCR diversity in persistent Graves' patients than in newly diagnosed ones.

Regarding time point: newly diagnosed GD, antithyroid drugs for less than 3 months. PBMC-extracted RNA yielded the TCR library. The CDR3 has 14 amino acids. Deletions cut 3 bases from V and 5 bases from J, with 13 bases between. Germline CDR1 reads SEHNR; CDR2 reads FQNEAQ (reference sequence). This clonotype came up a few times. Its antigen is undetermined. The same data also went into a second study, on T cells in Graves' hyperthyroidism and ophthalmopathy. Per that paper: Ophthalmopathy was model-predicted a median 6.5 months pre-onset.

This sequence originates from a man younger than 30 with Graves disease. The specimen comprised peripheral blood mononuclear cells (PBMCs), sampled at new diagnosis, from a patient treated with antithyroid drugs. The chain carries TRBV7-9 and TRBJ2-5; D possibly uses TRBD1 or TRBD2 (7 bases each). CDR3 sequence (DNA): TGTGCCAGCAGCTTGGGAGGGGGCTTGGAGACCCAGTACTTC. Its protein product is CASSLGGGLETQYF.